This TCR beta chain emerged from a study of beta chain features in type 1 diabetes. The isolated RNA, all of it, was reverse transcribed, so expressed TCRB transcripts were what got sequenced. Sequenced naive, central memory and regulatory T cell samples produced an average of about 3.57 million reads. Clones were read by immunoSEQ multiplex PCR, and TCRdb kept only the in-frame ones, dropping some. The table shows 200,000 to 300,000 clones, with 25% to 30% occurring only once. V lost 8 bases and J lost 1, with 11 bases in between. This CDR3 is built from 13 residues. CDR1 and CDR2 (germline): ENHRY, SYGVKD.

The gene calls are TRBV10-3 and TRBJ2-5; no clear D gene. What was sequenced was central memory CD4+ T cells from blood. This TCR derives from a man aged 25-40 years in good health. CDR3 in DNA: TGTGCCATCGCTTATGGCAGCCAAGAGACCCAGTACTTC. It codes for CAIAYGSQETQYF.